This is a list of T cell receptor beta chains from one sample in a study of Graves' ophthalmopathy and Graves' hyperthyroidism. TCRdb ran MiXCR on the multiplex PCR reads and lists one entry per CDR3 protein. Among hundreds of thousands of distinct CDR3 sequences listed, 40% were seen once. Sequencing was carried out using peripheral blood. The receptors here all came from an adult man with Graves' ophthalmopathy. CDR3s include the opening cysteine and the closing phenylalanine or tryptophan. A D gene is named only where the DNA matches it firmly. Clone size is given for some rows only: seen once, a few or many times, or a class if the clone is expanded.

d_call | clone_size | j_call | v_call | cdr3_aa | cdr3_nt
. | . | TRBJ1-2 | TRBV20-1 | CSARVTGIRGYTF | TGCAGTGCTAGAGTGACAGGCATTCGTGGCTACACCTTC
TRBD1 | few | TRBJ1-5 | TRBV20-1 | CSMRDRVDQPQHF | TGCAGTATGCGGGACAGGGTTGATCAGCCCCAGCATTTT
TRBD1 | . | TRBJ1-1 | TRBV29-1 | CSVEMVGQDQNTEAFF | TGCAGCGTTGAAATGGTTGGACAGGACCAGAACACTGAAGCTTTCTTT
TRBD1 | few | TRBJ1-2 | TRBV2 | CASTSGTGANYGYTF | TGTGCCAGCACCTCTGGGACAGGGGCCAACTATGGCTACACCTTC
. | many | TRBJ1-4 | TRBV7-9 | CASSLASAATVEKLFF | TGTGCCAGCAGCTTGGCCTCGGCAGCGACAGTTGAAAAACTGTTTTTT
TRBD1 | . | TRBJ2-5 | TRBV25-1 | CASSLWGGDRGGETQYF | TGTGCCAGCAGTTTATGGGGTGGGGACAGGGGAGGAGAGACCCAGTACTTC
. | . | TRBJ1-4 | TRBV7-9 | CASTHGATNEKLFF | TGTGCCAGCACCCACGGTGCAACTAATGAAAAACTGTTTTTT
. | few | TRBJ2-2 | TRBV12-3/TRBV12-4 | CASSLGPSGGRTGELFF | TGTGCCAGCAGTTTGGGGCCCAGCGGCGGTAGGACCGGGGAGCTGTTTTTT
. | few | TRBJ1-5 | TRBV19 | CASSKGALPQPQHF | TGTGCCAGTAGTAAAGGGGCTCTACCTCAGCCCCAGCATTTT
TRBD1 | . | TRBJ1-3 | TRBV29-1 | CSYPTGSGNTIYF | TGCAGCTACCCGACAGGGTCTGGAAACACCATATATTTT
. | many | TRBJ1-5 | TRBV19 | CATAGGGNSNQPQHF | TGTGCCACCGCGGGGGGCGGGAATAGCAATCAGCCCCAGCATTTT
. | many | TRBJ1-2 | TRBV19 | CASSRSSENYGYTF | TGTGCCAGTAGTCGCTCGTCCGAGAACTATGGCTACACCTTC
. | many | TRBJ1-2 | TRBV10-1 | CASSNLTGNYGYTF | TGCGCCAGCAGTAATTTAACAGGGAACTATGGCTACACCTTC
. | . | TRBJ1-5 | TRBV2 | CASSPPSWEGNQPQHF | TGTGCCAGCTCACCACCATCCTGGGAGGGCAATCAGCCCCAGCATTTT
TRBD1 | . | TRBJ1-1 | TRBV20-1 | CSAKETGPTEAFF | TGCAGTGCTAAAGAGACAGGGCCCACTGAAGCTTTCTTT
. | few | TRBJ2-2 | TRBV9 | CASSVDSTGELFF | TGTGCCAGCAGCGTAGATAGCACCGGAGAGCTGTTTTTT
. | many | TRBJ2-5 | TRBV10-2 | CASKKETLQETQYF | TGCGCCAGCAAGAAAGAGACACTTCAAGAGACCCAGTACTTC
. | many | TRBJ1-2 | TRBV10-3 | CAISAWDYGYTF | TGTGCCATCAGTGCTTGGGATTATGGCTACACCTTC